Listed below are T cell receptor beta chains from one sample, sequenced in a study of T-cell reconstitution after alpha-beta-depleted transplantation in children. Via MiXCR, TCRdb re-called the PCR reads, giving one row per CDR3 protein. The sample has more than 120,000 distinct CDR3 sequences, more than 8% seen once. This specimen was PBMCs, mostly from graft donor cells, taken 180 days after TCRalphabeta/CD19-depleted stem cell transplant. The receptors stem from a female patient aged 2-10 years who had a stem cell transplant for congenital amegakaryocytic thrombocytopenia, so the T cells may come from the graft donor. Both conserved end residues are part of each CDR3. Clone size is given for some rows only: seen once, a few or many times, or a class if the clone is expanded.

CDR3 | size | V
CASIRKVRANEKLFF | many | TRBV10-1
CSARVLGLDSNIQYF | many | TRBV20-1
CASSALAGGLISYEQYF | . | TRBV28
CAGSQEGTGYNGYTF | . | TRBV4-1
CASSLLAGPRETQYF | many | TRBV5-1
CASSLAFPVETDTQYF | many | TRBV7-2
CATSGLAARRTGELFF | . | TRBV3-1
CASSIGPQGLPYEQYF | . | TRBV28
CASSLWRVQETQYF | many | TRBV28
CASSPLGRAKNSQYF | . | TRBV3-1
CSARDTPEKLFF | many | TRBV20-1
CSVTGTEATDTQYF | many | TRBV29-1
CSSSPLLDQVGTPDTQYF | . | TRBV12-3/TRBV12-4
CASSLAMHLSTGELFF | . | TRBV5-6
CSARDWIGGSSDNEQFF | few | TRBV20-1
CASSSTANTGELFF | many | TRBV5-1
CASSDRQGTGNTIYF | few | TRBV12-3/TRBV12-4
CASSEMGGRNIQYF | . | TRBV25-1
CSVRKRGGTNEQFF | many | TRBV29-1
CASSTYSYNEQFF | . | TRBV7-6
CASSFMRGAYEQYF | . | TRBV6-1
CSATLVGYRGESAGYTF | few | TRBV20-1
CASSLLALAGHTDTQYF | many | TRBV27
CASSQDTGGSTDTQYF | many | TRBV4-1
CASSLGVLSGANVLTF | . | TRBV5-4
CASSPSRQGAYEQYF | many | TRBV4-1
CASSSPSPGQGTDTQYF | few | TRBV28
CAISDRRRDNEQFF | many | TRBV10-3
CAIRPGHLYNEQFF | many | TRBV10-3